A single sample gave rise to the 32 T cell receptor beta chains below, sequenced in a study of blood T cells in healthy people across ages. With a J-beta primer mix and a sample-barcoded 5' primer, a second PCR ran about 6 to 11 cycles. One entry per CDR3 protein results from TCRdb running MiXCR on the 5' RACE reads. The sample includes approximately 900,000 distinct CDR3 sequences, just under 30% seen only once; the top ten take roughly 10%. The data were also submitted as part of a second study, on T cells of mothers and their children.

The sample consisted of blood. All receptors derive from a woman in her thirties or forties in good health.

CDR3 DNA sequence: TGTGCCAGCAGCATGCCAGGGTTGAACACTGAAGCTTTCTTT. Protein product: CASSMPGLNTEAFF. The chain combines TRBV5-5 with TRBJ1-1, with D possibly being TRBD1 (5 bases). The CDR3 contains 14 residues. V lost 4 bases, J lost 0 bases, and 10 bases lay in between. Germline V gene lookup returns CDR1 SGHKS and CDR2 YYEKEE (reference sequence).

The V and J genes are TRBV12-3 or TRBV12-4 and TRBJ1-2, with TRBD1 matching over 8 bases. V was pared by 5 bases and J by 7 bases, with 6 bases of the junction left unmatched. The CDR3 covers 13 residues. In nucleotides, the CDR3 is TGTGCCAGCAGTCTCCGACAGGGGACTGGCTACACCTTC. This encodes CASSLRQGTGYTF.

The chain carries TRBV5-1 and TRBJ2-3; D gene uncertain. Germline lookup yields CDR1 SGHRS and CDR2 YFSETQ. V shed 4 bases and J shed 2 bases, with 11 bases lying between them. The CDR3 is 14 residues long. The CDR3 loop is CASSVVDPTDTQYF. CDR3 in DNA: TGCGCCAGCAGCGTCGTAGACCCCACAGATACGCAGTATTTT.

The CDR3 region has the DNA TGTGCCAGCAGTTACTCTTGGACGGGGGTCACAGATACGCAGTATTTT. Its protein is CASSYSWTGVTDTQYF. The V call is TRBV6-5, the J call TRBJ2-3; D might be TRBD2 (6 bases). Germline V gene lookup returns CDR1 MNHEY and CDR2 SVGAGI. This CDR3 is 16 amino acids long. V was trimmed by 0 bases and J by 2 bases, leaving 12 bases between them.

The gene calls are TRBV28 and TRBJ2-5, with D tentatively TRBD2 (6 bases). The CDR3 spans 18 residues. Between the trimmed V and J ends, which lost 5 bases and 3 bases, there was a span of 25 bases. Germline CDR1 is MDHEN and CDR2 is SYDVKM. The CDR3, as DNA: TGTGCCAGCAGTCACCCCTCATGGAAAACCCGGGGGAAAGAGACCCAGTACTTC. Amino acid sequence: CASSHPSWKTRGKETQYF.

This clonotype came up a few times. The gene calls are TRBV28 and TRBJ1-2; D unresolved. In germline, CDR1 is MDHEN, CDR2 SYDVKM. CDR3 length equals 14 residues. V was trimmed by 7 bases and J by 7 bases, leaving 19 bases between them. The DNA for the CDR3 is TGTGCCAGCAACCATCCGGGGAAAGGCGGTGGCTACACCTTC. It translates to CASNHPGKGGGYTF.

The J gene is TRBJ2-7, the V gene TRBV6-6; D is possibly TRBD1 (5 bases). Germline assignment: CDR1 MNHNY and CDR2 SVGAGI (reference sequence). V shed 3 bases and J shed 3 bases, with 9 bases lying between them. This CDR3 has 13 residues. CDR3 region: CASSYGHYYEQYF. The CDR3 coding sequence is TGTGCCAGCAGTTATGGACACTACTACGAGCAGTACTTC.

This chain uses TRBV7-2 with TRBJ1-1; D call uncertain. The germline V gene has CDR1 SGHTA and CDR2 FQGNSA. V lost 0 bases and J 4 bases, leaving 12 bases between the germline ends. The CDR3 runs 15 residues. The CDR3 nucleotides are TGTGCCAGCAGCTTAGCTGTGACACCTTTCACTGAAGCTTTCTTT. Amino acid sequence: CASSLAVTPFTEAFF.

This CDR3 is CASSLFPRRQGNTEAFF. CDR3 in DNA: TGTGCCAGCAGTTTATTCCCCCGTAGGCAAGGGAATACTGAAGCTTTCTTT. This rearrangement joins TRBV28 to TRBJ1-1; D remains ambiguous. Germline values: CDR1 MDHEN, CDR2 SYDVKM. There are 17 residues in the CDR3. With 1 base removed from V and 5 bases from J, the gap between germline ends came to 20 bases. The complete variable domain, with remaining parts taken from reference TRBV28 and TRBJ1-1, reads DVKVTQSSRYLVKRTGEKVFLECVQDMDHENMFWYRQDPGLGLRLIYFSYDVKMKEKGDIPEGYSVSREKKERFSLILESASTNQTSMYLCASSLFPRRQGNTEAFFGQGTRLTVV.

In regard to this clonotype: A clone one base away is much larger, so this may be a read error. This rearrangement joins TRBV7-2 to TRBJ2-3; perhaps TRBD1 as D (6 bases). Germline V gene data show CDR1 as SGHTA and CDR2 as FQGNSA. CDR3 size: 14 residues. The CDR3 loop reads CASSSGVHTDAQYF. Written as DNA, the CDR3 is TGTGCCAGCAGCTCAGGGGTCCACACAGATGCGCAGTATTTT.

In its sample, this clonotype was seen many times. This chain joins TRBV20-1 and TRBJ2-3, with 7 bases matching TRBD1. Trimming cost V 2 bases and J 0 bases; bases outside gene matches: 8. The CDR3 has 16 residues. Germline V gene lookup returns CDR1 DFQATT and CDR2 SNEGSKA (reference sequence). CDR3: CSARSRRDSSTDTQYF. The DNA for the CDR3 is TGCAGTGCTAGATCCCGCCGGGACAGTAGCACAGATACGCAGTATTTT.

This chain joins TRBV20-1 and TRBJ2-2, with D unresolved. This CDR3 is built from 12 residues. Germline CDR1 DFQATT, CDR2 SNEGSKA (reference sequence). The ends were cut back, 6 bases at V and 7 bases at J, with 12 bases in the middle. CDR3 DNA: TGCAGTGCCTTCAACTTGCGCGGGGAGCTGTTTTTT. This translates into CSAFNLRGELFF.

The chain joins TRBV29-1 to TRBJ1-3; D is possibly TRBD1 (5 bases). The ends were cut back, 7 bases at V and 9 bases at J, with 19 bases in the middle. Germline lookup yields CDR1 SQVTM and CDR2 ANQGSEA. The CDR3 loop spans 13 amino acids. Written as DNA, the CDR3 is TGCAGCGGTTCCCTAGGAGGGGCAGCCACCATATATTTT. This sequence encodes CSGSLGGAATIYF.

This rearrangement joins TRBV4-3 to TRBJ2-1, with 10 bases identical to TRBD1. The germline CDR1 and CDR2 sequences are LGHNA and YSLEER. CDR3 length: 14 residues. Germline trimming cut 4 bases from V and 8 bases from J; bases unmatched to any gene: 5. CDR3 in DNA: TGCGCCAGCAGCCCAAGGGACAGGGGTTATGAGCAGTTCTTC. It translates to CASSPRDRGYEQFF.

This clonotype was seen at least ten times. V usage is TRBV28 and J usage is TRBJ2-4; 8 bases are a match to TRBD2. J lost 3 bases, V lost 6 bases, and 7 bases had no gene match. The CDR3 is 15 residues long. Germline CDR1 MDHEN, CDR2 SYDVKM. The CDR3: CASSPGGVGKNIQYF. The CDR3 DNA is TGTGCCAGCAGCCCCGGGGGGGTTGGCAAAAACATTCAGTACTTC.

A word on this clonotype: Possible read error: a much larger clone is one base away. The rearrangement links TRBV20-1 to TRBJ2-7; TRBD1 is a possible D gene (6 bases). The CDR3 covers 14 residues. Between the trimmed V and J ends, which lost 1 base and 2 bases, there was a span of 12 bases. The germline gives CDR1 DFQATT, CDR2 SNEGSKA (reference sequence). The CDR3 loop is CSARARTEAYEQYF. As DNA, the CDR3 is TGCAGTGCTAGAGCTCGGACAGAGGCCTACGAGCAGTACTTC.

The chain couples TRBV12-3 or TRBV12-4 to TRBJ1-1; tentative D call: TRBD1 (5 bases). The CDR3 is 13 amino acids. Trimming shortened V by 6 bases and J by 6 bases, and 14 bases separated the two germline ends. The CDR3 loop reads CASSPGGVAEAFF. In DNA, the CDR3 is TGTGCCAGCAGCCCCGGGGGGGTCGCTGAAGCTTTCTTT.

The gene calls are TRBV27 and TRBJ1-1; 9 positions match TRBD1. Trimming removed 5 bases from V and 0 bases from J; junction bases left unmatched: 13. The CDR3 runs 18 residues. The germline V gene has CDR1 MNHEY and CDR2 SMNVEV (reference sequence). CDR3 sequence reads: CASSPGQGADLMNTEAFF. The DNA of the CDR3 is TGTGCCAGCAGTCCGGGACAGGGCGCCGATCTTATGAACACTGAAGCTTTCTTT.

As concerns this clonotype: A junction boundary mismatches the germline segment, possibly from a read error. The V gene is TRBV9, the J gene TRBJ1-2; maybe TRBD1 (5 bases). CDR1 and CDR2 from the germline V gene are SGDLS and YYNGEE. This CDR3 is built from 15 residues. CDR3 loop: CASSPRTGVEYGYIF. The CDR3 DNA follows: TGTGCCAGCAGCCCAAGAACGGGGGTTGAATATGGCTACATCTTC.

The J gene is TRBJ2-5, the V gene TRBV13, with 14 bases that match TRBD2. Germline lookup yields CDR1 PRHDT and CDR2 FYEKMQ (reference sequence). This CDR3 spans 18 amino acids. V lost 5 bases and J lost 3; bases outside the gene matches: 11. The CDR3 loop is CASSRRPTTSGGEETQYF. The CDR3 DNA sequence: TGTGCCAGCAGCCGACGCCCAACGACTAGCGGGGGGGAAGAGACCCAGTACTTC.

V and J are TRBV7-9 and TRBJ2-3; D tentatively fits TRBD1 or TRBD2 (5 bases each). V was cut by 5 bases and J by 8 bases, with 20 bases left in between. Germline CDR1 SEHNR, CDR2 FQNEAQ (reference sequence). There are 15 residues in the CDR3. The CDR3 DNA sequence: TGTGCCAGCAGCGAGGGGTTCGCGGCTCTCGGTACGCAGTATTTT. This sequence encodes CASSEGFAALGTQYF.

The gene calls are TRBV6-2 or TRBV6-3 and TRBJ1-2, with D possibly TRBD1 on 5 matching bases. Germline V gives CDR1 MNHEY, CDR2 SVGEGT. The V gene lost 1 base and the J gene lost 4 bases, with 22 bases spanning the gap. The CDR3 contains 18 residues. The DNA for the CDR3 is TGTGCCAGCAGTTACTTCCGTATAATGGACGGACACATCTATGGCTACACCTTC. This encodes CASSYFRIMDGHIYGYTF.

V is TRBV5-3 and J is TRBJ1-2; the D gene is possibly TRBD1 (5 bases). TRBV5-3 is labeled an ORF, and its function is uncertain. The CDR3 is 12 residues long. Trimming shortened V by 10 bases and J by 5 bases, and 15 bases separated the two germline ends. The CDR3 sequence is CAGPGVPYGYTF. For the CDR3, the DNA is TGTGCCGGGCCGGGGGTCCCTTATGGCTACACCTTC.

The chain uses TRBV4-2 and TRBJ1-5; tentative D call: TRBD1 (5 bases). V dropped 0 bases and J dropped 11 bases, with 14 bases sitting between them. There are 14 residues in the CDR3. The germline V gene has CDR1 LGHNA and CDR2 YNFKEQ. CDR3 protein: CASSQDGGASAQHF. CDR3 sequence (DNA): TGTGCCAGCAGCCAAGATGGAGGGGCATCGGCCCAGCATTTT.

The table lists this clonotype with a few counts. V usage is TRBV27 and J usage is TRBJ1-4, with 10 positions matching TRBD1. CDR3 length equals 14 residues. Germline V CDR1 and CDR2: MNHEY, SMNVEV (reference sequence). The V segment lost 6 bases and the J segment 11 bases; nucleotides outside the gene matches: 9. CDR3 in DNA: TGTGCCAGCAGGGGGACAGGGGAGGGGATTAAACTGTTTTTT. Protein: CASRGTGEGIKLFF.

The chain has TRBV4-3 and TRBJ2-7; 8 bases are shared with TRBD2. V was pared by 0 bases and J by 5 bases, with 12 bases of the junction left unmatched. Germline-derived CDR1 and CDR2 are LGHNA and YSLEER. This CDR3 is built from 17 residues. CDR3 DNA sequence: TGCGCCAGCAGCCAAGATCCAAGCGGGAGTCCTATACACGAGCAGTACTTC. This gives the protein CASSQDPSGSPIHEQYF.

The chain has TRBV29-1 and TRBJ1-3; 7 bases align to TRBD1. Germline CDR1 is SQVTM and CDR2 is ANQGSEA. The CDR3 runs 13 residues. V lost 4 bases and J lost 4; bases outside the gene matches: 4. The CDR3 loop reads CSVGDRAGNTIYF. The CDR3 region has the DNA TGCAGCGTTGGCGACAGGGCGGGAAACACCATATATTTT.

J is TRBJ1-1 and V is TRBV30, with D perhaps TRBD1 (6 bases). The CDR3 totals 14 residues. Trimming cost V 4 bases and J 0 bases, with 12 bases left between them. CDR1 and CDR2 (germline): GTSNPN, SVGIG (reference sequence). CDR3 sequence reads: CAWTVGHLNTEAFF. The CDR3 DNA follows: TGTGCCTGGACGGTGGGACACTTGAACACTGAAGCTTTCTTT.

The genes are TRBV20-1 and TRBJ1-4; perhaps TRBD1 as D (5 bases). The germline V and J ends were trimmed by 7 bases and 3 bases, with 6 bases remaining between them. Germline V gene data show CDR1 as DFQATT and CDR2 as SNEGSKA (reference sequence). There are 11 residues in the CDR3. The CDR3 nucleotides are TGCAGTGGGGGGGCTAATGAAAAACTGTTTTTT. It encodes CSGGANEKLFF.

The sample holds many counts of this clonotype. The chain is built from TRBV4-1 and TRBJ2-7; 9 nucleotides line up with TRBD1. V dropped 4 bases and J dropped 3; count of bases not matched to a gene: 13. Looked up from germline, CDR1 is MGHRA and CDR2 is YSYEKL. This CDR3 is built from 17 residues. This CDR3 is CASSPTSIGTGYYEQYF. CDR3 DNA: TGCGCCAGCAGCCCGACATCGATCGGGACAGGGTACTACGAGCAGTACTTC.

This chain joins TRBV5-1 and TRBJ2-1; the match to TRBD2 covers 9 bases. The junction had 6 bases not matched to a gene; V was cut back by 0 bases and J by 5 bases. Germline lookup yields CDR1 SGHRS and CDR2 YFSETQ. CDR3 length: 16 residues. The CDR3 DNA sequence: TGCGCCAGCAGCTTGGACCAGCGGGGGGAGAACAATGAGCAGTTCTTC. Protein sequence: CASSLDQRGENNEQFF.

Points on this clonotype: A much more abundant neighbour one base away suggests this may be a read error. The chain joins TRBV7-2 to TRBJ2-5; 7 positions agree with TRBD1. Looked up from germline, CDR1 is SGHTA and CDR2 is FQGNSA. The CDR3 runs to 14 residues. CDR3: CVSSLMGQQETQYF. DNA for the CDR3: TGTGTCAGCAGCCTTATGGGACAGCAAGAGACCCAGTACTTC.